The rows below give T cell receptor beta chains drawn from one sample of a study of T cell repertoires in cytomegalovirus infection. TCRdb fed the reads into MiXCR, producing one record per CDR3 protein. This sample has 50,000 to 55,000 distinct CDR3 sequences, with around 18% found just once. Which antigens these TCRs recognize remains unknown. The source was CD8+ T cells from cultured PBMCs, collected from culture after CMV antigen stimulation. These receptors came from a human donor in good health (CMV status not recorded). Some clones in this sample may be carry-over from other donors' samples. Both conserved end residues are part of each CDR3. Each record gives: CDR3 DNA, CDR3 protein, D gene, clone size, J gene, V gene. The D gene is left open where the match is weak. Only some rows state a clone size, as once, few, many or a class for expanded clones.

cdr3_nt: TGTGCCAGCAGTAACGCCAGGGCAAGAGGGGCCAACGTCCTGACTTTC
cdr3_aa: CASSNARARGANVLTF
d_call: NA
clone_size: few
j_call: TRBJ2-6
v_call: TRBV27

cdr3_nt: TGTGCCAGCAGCTTTAGCAGCTTCACAGATACGCAGTATTTT
cdr3_aa: CASSFSSFTDTQYF
d_call: NA
clone_size: few
j_call: TRBJ2-3
v_call: TRBV7-8

cdr3_nt: TGCAGTGCTAGACGGAAAAGCTCCTACGAGCAGTACTTC
cdr3_aa: CSARRKSSYEQYF
d_call: NA
clone_size: NA
j_call: TRBJ2-7
v_call: TRBV20-1

cdr3_nt: TGTGCCAGCAGCTTCCCTGGGACAAATCAGCCCCAGCATTTT
cdr3_aa: CASSFPGTNQPQHF
d_call: NA
clone_size: few
j_call: TRBJ1-5
v_call: TRBV7-9

cdr3_nt: TGTGCCAGTACTACCGGGACTAGCGGGAGCATTGAGCAGTTCTTC
cdr3_aa: CASTTGTSGSIEQFF
d_call: TRBD2
clone_size: few
j_call: TRBJ2-1
v_call: TRBV19

cdr3_nt: TGTGCCAGTAGTCACTTGACAGAGGCTGAAGCTTTCTTT
cdr3_aa: CASSHLTEAEAFF
d_call: NA
clone_size: NA
j_call: TRBJ1-1
v_call: TRBV19

cdr3_nt: TGTGCCAGCAGCTCATCCCGAGGGACAGACACCTACGAGCAGTACTTC
cdr3_aa: CASSSSRGTDTYEQYF
d_call: TRBD1
clone_size: medium-sized
j_call: TRBJ2-7
v_call: TRBV7-9

cdr3_nt: TGTGCCAGCAGCCCTATAGGTGCACGGAGCTACGAGCAGTACTTT
cdr3_aa: CASSPIGARSYEQYF
d_call: NA
clone_size: NA
j_call: TRBJ2-7
v_call: TRBV28

cdr3_nt: TGTGCCAGCAGCCTCCTCCCACAGTCGAACACTGAAGCTTTCTTT
cdr3_aa: CASSLLPQSNTEAFF
d_call: NA
clone_size: NA
j_call: TRBJ1-1
v_call: TRBV11-2

cdr3_nt: TGTGCCAGCAGCCAAACTAGCGACGGAGGCTACGAGCAGTACTTC
cdr3_aa: CASSQTSDGGYEQYF
d_call: TRBD2
clone_size: NA
j_call: TRBJ2-7
v_call: TRBV7-9

cdr3_nt: TGCAGCGCCGGGACAGGGCTTATGAACACTGAAGCTTTCTTT
cdr3_aa: CSAGTGLMNTEAFF
d_call: TRBD1
clone_size: NA
j_call: TRBJ1-1
v_call: TRBV29-1

cdr3_nt: TGTGCCAGCAGCTTCGGCCGGGGACGCGAGCAGTACTTC
cdr3_aa: CASSFGRGREQYF
d_call: NA
clone_size: few
j_call: TRBJ2-7
v_call: TRBV7-2

cdr3_nt: TGTGCCAGCCGTGGGCCCGGGACCGACAGGGCTGTCACTGAAGCTTTCTTT
cdr3_aa: CASRGPGTDRAVTEAFF
d_call: TRBD1
clone_size: few
j_call: TRBJ1-1
v_call: TRBV27

cdr3_nt: TGTGCCATCAGAGACAGGGCGAACACCGGGGAGCTGTTTTTT
cdr3_aa: CAIRDRANTGELFF
d_call: TRBD1
clone_size: NA
j_call: TRBJ2-2
v_call: TRBV10-3

cdr3_nt: TGTGCCAGCAGCTTACCCCGGGACAGGGTCATGAACACTGAAGCTTTCTTT
cdr3_aa: CASSLPRDRVMNTEAFF
d_call: TRBD1
clone_size: many
j_call: TRBJ1-1
v_call: TRBV7-8

cdr3_nt: TGTGCCAGCAGTTATAGCGGTGAAACCTACGAGCAGTACTTC
cdr3_aa: CASSYSGETYEQYF
d_call: NA
clone_size: NA
j_call: TRBJ2-7
v_call: TRBV6-2/TRBV6-3

cdr3_nt: TGTGCCAGCAGCCGTTCAGGGGGCGCGGGCAATGAGCAGTTCTTC
cdr3_aa: CASSRSGGAGNEQFF
d_call: TRBD1
clone_size: NA
j_call: TRBJ2-1
v_call: TRBV7-2

cdr3_nt: TGTGCCAGCAGCACCCATCACGGGGGCATTAATGAAAAACTGTTTTTT
cdr3_aa: CASSTHHGGINEKLFF
d_call: NA
clone_size: NA
j_call: TRBJ1-4
v_call: TRBV7-2

cdr3_nt: TGTGCCAGCAGCTTAGAAGCGGCCATATCCTACAATGAGCAGTTCTTC
cdr3_aa: CASSLEAAISYNEQFF
d_call: NA
clone_size: few
j_call: TRBJ2-1
v_call: TRBV7-9

cdr3_nt: TGTGCCACCAGCAGAGGGACAGGGGGAGAAAAACTGTTTTTT
cdr3_aa: CATSRGTGGEKLFF
d_call: TRBD1
clone_size: NA
j_call: TRBJ1-4
v_call: TRBV15

cdr3_nt: TGCGCCAGCAGCCAGACCCAGACTAGCGGTTACAATGAGCAGTTCTTC
cdr3_aa: CASSQTQTSGYNEQFF
d_call: TRBD2
clone_size: NA
j_call: TRBJ2-1
v_call: TRBV4-3

cdr3_nt: TGTGCCAGCAGTTTCTCGAACGATTGGTACACTGAAGCTTTCTTT
cdr3_aa: CASSFSNDWYTEAFF
d_call: NA
clone_size: few
j_call: TRBJ1-1
v_call: TRBV12-3/TRBV12-4

cdr3_nt: TGTGCCAGCAGCTCCAGTGGGGGAATGTATGGCTACACCTTC
cdr3_aa: CASSSSGGMYGYTF
d_call: NA
clone_size: few
j_call: TRBJ1-2
v_call: TRBV7-9

cdr3_nt: TGTGCCAGCACCCCAGGCGGTCGGGGGGCCAACGTCCTGACTTTC
cdr3_aa: CASTPGGRGANVLTF
d_call: NA
clone_size: NA
j_call: TRBJ2-6
v_call: TRBV6-4

cdr3_nt: TGCAGCGTCTCCAGGGGGACCTACGAGCAGTACTTC
cdr3_aa: CSVSRGTYEQYF
d_call: TRBD1
clone_size: NA
j_call: TRBJ2-7
v_call: TRBV29-1

cdr3_nt: TGCAGTGCTACGAGCGGGAAGGAGGCAGATACGCAGTATTTT
cdr3_aa: CSATSGKEADTQYF
d_call: TRBD2
clone_size: many
j_call: TRBJ2-3
v_call: TRBV20-1

cdr3_nt: TGTGCCAGCAGTTGGACTAGCGAAGGGGAAGATACGCAGTATTTT
cdr3_aa: CASSWTSEGEDTQYF
d_call: TRBD2
clone_size: NA
j_call: TRBJ2-3
v_call: TRBV6-2/TRBV6-3

cdr3_nt: TGTGCCAGCAGCTCCTCCAGAAGAGTTCATAAAGAGACCCAGTACTTC
cdr3_aa: CASSSSRRVHKETQYF
d_call: NA
clone_size: NA
j_call: TRBJ2-5
v_call: TRBV7-8

cdr3_nt: TGTGCCAGCAGTTTAGCTTTAGCGGACAATGAGCAGTTCTTC
cdr3_aa: CASSLALADNEQFF
d_call: NA
clone_size: NA
j_call: TRBJ2-1
v_call: TRBV27

cdr3_nt: TGTGCCAGCAGCCCCACTGATGCGGAGACCCAGTACTTC
cdr3_aa: CASSPTDAETQYF
d_call: NA
clone_size: few
j_call: TRBJ2-5
v_call: TRBV7-8

cdr3_nt: TGTGCCAGCTCACCTTCCGGGACAGGGGGGATTGGTCAGCCCCAGCATTTT
cdr3_aa: CASSPSGTGGIGQPQHF
d_call: TRBD1
clone_size: few
j_call: TRBJ1-5
v_call: TRBV18

cdr3_nt: TGTGCCAGCAGCTTAGCGCTGGGGTACAATGAGCAGTTCTTC
cdr3_aa: CASSLALGYNEQFF
d_call: NA
clone_size: few
j_call: TRBJ2-1
v_call: TRBV7-2

cdr3_nt: TGCGCCAGCAGCCCGACAGGGGACTCTGGGGCCAACGTCCTGACTTTC
cdr3_aa: CASSPTGDSGANVLTF
d_call: TRBD1
clone_size: NA
j_call: TRBJ2-6
v_call: TRBV11-2

cdr3_nt: TGTGCCAGCAGTTATCGGGTTAATCAGCCCCAGCATTTT
cdr3_aa: CASSYRVNQPQHF
d_call: NA
clone_size: NA
j_call: TRBJ1-5
v_call: TRBV27

cdr3_nt: TGTGCCAGCAGCTTAGCCCTAGCGGGCACATGGGGCACCGGGGAGCTGTTTTTT
cdr3_aa: CASSLALAGTWGTGELFF
d_call: TRBD2
clone_size: NA
j_call: TRBJ2-2
v_call: TRBV7-2

cdr3_nt: TGTGCCAGCAGTTACTCGTTGCATGACCCCGGACAGATCTATGGCTACACCTTC
cdr3_aa: CASSYSLHDPGQIYGYTF
d_call: NA
clone_size: many
j_call: TRBJ1-2
v_call: TRBV6-5

cdr3_nt: TGTGCCAGCAGCGCGGGAGTTCTAGCGGAGACCCAGTACTTC
cdr3_aa: CASSAGVLAETQYF
d_call: TRBD2
clone_size: NA
j_call: TRBJ2-5
v_call: TRBV6-2/TRBV6-3

cdr3_nt: TGTGCCAGCACCTTAGACAGCGGTGAAGCTTTCTTT
cdr3_aa: CASTLDSGEAFF
d_call: NA
clone_size: NA
j_call: TRBJ1-1
v_call: TRBV12-3/TRBV12-4

cdr3_nt: TGTGCCAGCAGTCTTGGGGCCCCCGGGGAGCTGTTTTTT
cdr3_aa: CASSLGAPGELFF
d_call: NA
clone_size: NA
j_call: TRBJ2-2
v_call: TRBV6-2/TRBV6-3

cdr3_nt: TGTGCCAGCGTGGACAGCTCCTACGAGCAGTACTTC
cdr3_aa: CASVDSSYEQYF
d_call: NA
clone_size: many
j_call: TRBJ2-7
v_call: TRBV6-1

cdr3_nt: TGTGCCAGCAGTTTGTTAGGGTGGACTGAAGCTTTCTTT
cdr3_aa: CASSLLGWTEAFF
d_call: NA
clone_size: NA
j_call: TRBJ1-1
v_call: TRBV12-3/TRBV12-4

cdr3_nt: TGTGCCAGCTCACCCTCGGGGGATGCACCCAATGGTGAAAAACTGTTTTTT
cdr3_aa: CASSPSGDAPNGEKLFF
d_call: NA
clone_size: NA
j_call: TRBJ1-4
v_call: TRBV18

cdr3_nt: TGTGCCAGCAGCTGGATAGCGGGAGAGGGGGACGAGCAGTACTTC
cdr3_aa: CASSWIAGEGDEQYF
d_call: TRBD2
clone_size: few
j_call: TRBJ2-7
v_call: TRBV7-2

cdr3_nt: TGTGCCAGCAGTTACTCCATAAAGACCCAGTACTTC
cdr3_aa: CASSYSIKTQYF
d_call: NA
clone_size: once
j_call: TRBJ2-5
v_call: TRBV6-5

cdr3_nt: TGTGCCAGCAGGGGAGGACACCTCCCCTACGAGCAGTACTTC
cdr3_aa: CASRGGHLPYEQYF
d_call: NA
clone_size: few
j_call: TRBJ2-7
v_call: TRBV27

cdr3_nt: TGCGCCAGCAGGGTTATAGCGGGGACCCTCAATGAGCAGTTCTTC
cdr3_aa: CASRVIAGTLNEQFF
d_call: TRBD2
clone_size: many
j_call: TRBJ2-1
v_call: TRBV4-1

cdr3_nt: TGTGCCAGCAGCTTAAGGAGCCCTTTACAGGGATCGAACACTGAAGCTTTCTTT
cdr3_aa: CASSLRSPLQGSNTEAFF
d_call: NA
clone_size: few
j_call: TRBJ1-1
v_call: TRBV7-6

cdr3_nt: TGTGCCAGCAGCCAAACAGCACTTCAAGAGACCCAGTACTTC
cdr3_aa: CASSQTALQETQYF
d_call: NA
clone_size: few
j_call: TRBJ2-5
v_call: TRBV12-3/TRBV12-4

cdr3_nt: TGTGCCAGCAGCTTCGGACAGGGGATGGTCATTGAAGCTTTCTTT
cdr3_aa: CASSFGQGMVIEAFF
d_call: TRBD1
clone_size: few
j_call: TRBJ1-1
v_call: TRBV6-1

cdr3_nt: TGCGCCAGCAGCCAAGAAAGGGGCTCTAGCTCCTACGAGCAGTACTTC
cdr3_aa: CASSQERGSSSYEQYF
d_call: NA
clone_size: NA
j_call: TRBJ2-7
v_call: TRBV4-1

cdr3_nt: TGTGCCAGCAGCTTAAATCCCGGACTAGCAGATACGCAGTATTTT
cdr3_aa: CASSLNPGLADTQYF
d_call: TRBD2
clone_size: NA
j_call: TRBJ2-3
v_call: TRBV7-3

cdr3_nt: TGTGCCAGCAGCCGAGGCGACAGGGGGCGAGAGACCCAGTACTTC
cdr3_aa: CASSRGDRGRETQYF
d_call: TRBD1
clone_size: NA
j_call: TRBJ2-5
v_call: TRBV14

cdr3_nt: TGTGCCAGCAGTTTATCGATGGGAAGGCTTGGCGGCTACACCTTC
cdr3_aa: CASSLSMGRLGGYTF
d_call: NA
clone_size: NA
j_call: TRBJ1-2
v_call: TRBV27